Below are 4 T cell receptor beta chains sequenced from a single sample in a study of T cell repertoires in cytomegalovirus infection. TCRdb passed the reads through MiXCR, listing each CDR3 protein once. The data show about a million distinct CDR3 sequences, approximately 31% seen once. Their target antigens are unknown. Sequencing was performed on cultured CD8+ T cells from PBMCs, taken from culture after CMV antigen stimulation. Receptors originate from a human donor in good health (CMV status not recorded). Some clones in this sample may be carry-over from other donors' samples.

The chain uses TRBV29-1 and TRBJ2-1; D not resolved. The CDR3 contains 14 residues. Trimming took off 6 bases at V and 7 bases at J, with 19 bases between the two ends. In germline, CDR1 is SQVTM, CDR2 ANQGSEA. The CDR3 DNA is TGCAGCGTCGGCCAAGGAGTCTCCACGAATGAGCAGTTCTTC. Its protein product is CSVGQGVSTNEQFF.

CDR3 region: CASSVAGGGTDTQYF. The CDR3 coding sequence is TGTGCCAGCAGCGTAGCTGGCGGGGGCACAGATACGCAGTATTTT. The rearrangement uses TRBV9 and TRBJ2-3; TRBD2 is a possible D gene (6 bases). V lost 0 bases, J lost 1 base, and 9 bases lay in between. Germline values: CDR1 SGDLS, CDR2 YYNGEE. There are 15 residues in the CDR3. Based on the CDR3 plus reference TRBV9 and TRBJ2-3, the full variable domain is DSGVTQTPKHLITATGQRVTLRCSPRSGDLSVYWYQQSLDQGLQFLIQYYNGEERAKGNILERFSAQQFPDLHSELNLSSLELGDSALYFCASSVAGGGTDTQYFGPGTRLTVL.

The genes are TRBV9 and TRBJ2-5; D not certain. The CDR3 has 15 amino acids. Trimming left V 3 bases short and J 0 bases short, with 12 bases between. Per the germline V gene, CDR1 is SGDLS and CDR2 is YYNGEE. CDR3 amino acids: CASSAGEEYQETQYF. CDR3 bases: TGTGCCAGCAGCGCTGGGGAAGAGTACCAAGAGACCCAGTACTTC.

This clonotype showed up just a few times. The V call is TRBV7-8, the J call TRBJ2-7, with 9 bases matching TRBD2. Trimming took 3 bases from V and 4 from J; bases not matched to a gene: 7. CDR1 is SGHVS, CDR2 FQNEAQ, per germline. The CDR3 length is 15 residues. CDR3 sequence (DNA): TGTGCCAGCAGCTTGGACCCGACTAGCGGTTACGAGCAGTACTTC. It translates to CASSLDPTSGYEQYF.